A selection of T cell receptor beta chains follows, all from one sample in a study of shared clonotypes between healthy human individuals. Measured with immunoSEQ multiplex PCR; TCRdb has only the in-frame clones, and not every one. The table lists about 820,000 clones, almost 95% of them singletons. Source material: naive CD8+ T cells sorted from blood. Receptor source: a man aged 25 to 45 in good health. Both conserved end residues are part of each CDR3. The D gene is left open where the match is weak. Size tells how often a clone was seen (once, few, many) or the class of an expanded clone, and some rows leave it out.

j_gene,v_gene,abundance,d_gene,CDR3aa,CDR3nt
TRBJ2-7,TRBV27,.,.,CASSFLAGQYEQYF,TGTGCCAGCAGTTTTTTAGCGGGACAGTACGAGCAGTACTTC
TRBJ2-1,TRBV10-3,.,TRBD2,CAISESGTSGSGEQFF,TGTGCCATCAGTGAGTCGGGGACTAGCGGGAGTGGTGAGCAGTTCTTC
TRBJ1-2,TRBV5-4,few,.,CASRMGGGAIGYTF,TGTGCCAGCAGAATGGGTGGGGGGGCCATCGGCTACACCTTC
TRBJ2-3,TRBV5-6,.,.,CASSFWGGMLDF,TGTGCCAGCAGTTTCTGGGGCGGAATGCTGGATTTT
TRBJ2-1,TRBV27,once,.,CASSLRESSYNEQFF,TGTGCCAGCAGTTTACGAGAGAGCTCCTACAATGAGCAGTTCTTC
TRBJ1-3,TRBV5-6,.,TRBD1,CASSSGDRGPLFSGNTIYF,TGTGCCAGCAGCTCGGGGGACAGGGGTCCCCTGTTCTCTGGAAACACCATATATTTT
TRBJ2-2,TRBV11-2,once,.,CASSLVYDTGELFF,TGTGCCAGCAGCTTAGTGTACGACACCGGGGAGCTGTTTTTT
TRBJ2-7,TRBV27,.,.,CATRGDSYEQYF,TGTGCCACCCGAGGGGACTCCTACGAGCAGTACTTC
TRBJ2-7,TRBV7-9,.,TRBD2,CASSAGLAGGPYEQYF,TGTGCCAGCAGCGCGGGACTAGCGGGAGGGCCCTACGAGCAGTACTTC
TRBJ2-7,TRBV7-9,once,TRBD2,CASEDLAGVYEQYF,TGTGCCAGCGAGGATCTAGCGGGAGTATACGAGCAGTACTTC
TRBJ2-1,TRBV27,.,TRBD2,CASSLSGRASQFF,TGTGCCAGCAGTTTGAGCGGGAGGGCCTCTCAGTTCTTC
TRBJ2-5,TRBV2,.,TRBD1,CASSLGQGIQTQYF,TGTGCCAGCAGTCTGGGACAGGGCATCCAGACCCAGTACTTC
TRBJ2-5,TRBV7-9,.,TRBD2,CASSLLIAGRGQETQYF,TGTGCCAGCAGCTTATTAATAGCGGGGAGGGGCCAAGAGACCCAGTACTTC
TRBJ1-5,TRBV28,.,TRBD1,CASSFRQGGNQPQHF,TGTGCCAGCAGTTTCCGGCAGGGGGGCAATCAGCCCCAGCATTTT
TRBJ2-2,TRBV9,.,.,CASSVSTGELFF,TGTGCCAGCAGCGTATCCACCGGGGAGCTGTTTTTT
TRBJ2-1,TRBV15,.,.,CATSRDRMAPQFF,TGTGCCACCAGCAGAGATCGGATGGCTCCCCAGTTCTTC
TRBJ2-1,TRBV19,.,TRBD2,CASSSGLAGYEQFF,TGTGCCAGTAGTTCGGGACTAGCGGGATATGAGCAGTTCTTC
TRBJ1-5,TRBV6-1,few,.,CASSEALWGQPQHF,TGTGCCAGCAGTGAAGCGCTCTGGGGTCAGCCCCAGCATTTT
TRBJ2-1,TRBV28,few,TRBD2,CASSTGGYNEQFF,TGTGCCAGCAGCACGGGAGGTTACAATGAGCAGTTCTTC
TRBJ1-1,TRBV7-9,.,.,CASSLVGVVNTEAFF,TGTGCCAGCAGCTTAGTAGGGGTCGTGAACACTGAAGCTTTCTTT
TRBJ2-5,TRBV13,.,TRBD2,CASSSRGVRGEETQYF,TGTGCCAGCAGCTCGCGGGGGGTCAGGGGTGAAGAGACCCAGTACTTC
TRBJ2-1,TRBV4-1,many,TRBD2,CASSQEAGGHEQFF,TGCGCCAGCAGCCAAGAAGCGGGAGGGCATGAGCAGTTCTTC
TRBJ2-1,TRBV5-4,.,.,CASSPPGFGEQFF,TGTGCCAGCAGCCCACCAGGGTTCGGTGAGCAGTTCTTC
TRBJ2-2,TRBV5-8,.,.,CASNYRPLAGELFF,TGTGCCAGCAACTACAGGCCCCTCGCCGGGGAGCTGTTTTTT
TRBJ2-1,TRBV5-1,.,TRBD2,CASSLGVRDYSFYEQFF,TGCGCCAGCAGCTTGGGGGTCCGGGACTACAGTTTCTATGAGCAGTTCTTC
TRBJ2-2,TRBV27,.,TRBD2,CASSLWGGGSGTGELFF,TGTGCCAGCAGTTTATGGGGCGGCGGGAGTGGCACCGGGGAGCTGTTTTTT
TRBJ2-5,TRBV7-6,.,.,CASSPQGTEAGETQYF,TGTGCCAGCAGCCCACAGGGGACAGAAGCGGGGGAGACCCAGTACTTC
TRBJ1-3,TRBV7-8,.,TRBD1,CASSVWTGSGNTIYF,TGTGCCAGCAGCGTCTGGACAGGCTCTGGAAACACCATATATTTT
TRBJ2-5,TRBV6-1,.,.,CASSEAGETQYF,TGTGCCAGCAGTGAAGCGGGGGAGACCCAGTACTTC